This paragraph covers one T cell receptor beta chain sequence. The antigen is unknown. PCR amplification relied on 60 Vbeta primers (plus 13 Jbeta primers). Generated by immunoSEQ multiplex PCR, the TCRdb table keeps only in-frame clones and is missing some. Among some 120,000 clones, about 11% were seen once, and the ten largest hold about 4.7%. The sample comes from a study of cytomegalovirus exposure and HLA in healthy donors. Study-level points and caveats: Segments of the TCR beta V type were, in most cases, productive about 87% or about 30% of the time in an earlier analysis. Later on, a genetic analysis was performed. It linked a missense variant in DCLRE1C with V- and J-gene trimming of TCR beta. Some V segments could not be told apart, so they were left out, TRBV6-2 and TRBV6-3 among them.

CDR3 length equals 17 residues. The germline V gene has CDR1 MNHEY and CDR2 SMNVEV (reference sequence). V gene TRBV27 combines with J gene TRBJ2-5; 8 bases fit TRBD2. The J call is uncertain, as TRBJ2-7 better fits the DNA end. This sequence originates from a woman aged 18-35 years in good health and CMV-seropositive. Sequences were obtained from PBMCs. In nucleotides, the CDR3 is TGTGCCAGCAGTTTATCCCCCCCAGCGGGGGTTTCCTACGAGCAGTACTTC. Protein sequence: CASSLSPPAGVSYEQYF.